This passage covers 26 T cell receptor beta chains from one sample sequenced in a study of cytomegalovirus exposure and HLA in healthy donors. PCR amplification relied on 60 Vbeta primers (plus 13 Jbeta primers). The method was immunoSEQ multiplex PCR; TCRdb's version includes in-frame clones alone and lacks a portion of them. The sample carries roughly 130,000 clones, around 79% recorded once. The sample was PBMCs. The origin of the receptors is a female donor in good health and CMV-seronegative.

The table lists this clone with a few counts. This chain joins TRBV7-2 and TRBJ2-6; weak D call: TRBD2 (6 bases). The CDR3 sequence is 16 residues long. With 1 base removed from V and 2 bases from J, the gap between germline ends came to 9 bases. The germline V gene has CDR1 SGHTA and CDR2 FQGNSA. This CDR3 is CASSLEWGAGANVLTF. CDR3 DNA sequence: TGTGCCAGCAGCTTAGAGTGGGGGGCTGGGGCCAACGTCCTGACTTTC.

The chain uses TRBV11-2 and TRBJ2-7, with D unclear. CDR1 and CDR2 from the germline V gene are SGHAT and FQNNGV. Trimming pared 3 bases from V and 6 bases from J, leaving 12 bases between. This CDR3 is 13 amino acids long. CDR3 loop: CASSLGSSSEQYF. CDR3 in DNA: TGTGCCAGCAGCTTGGGTAGCTCGAGCGAGCAGTACTTC.

The chain couples TRBV5-4 to TRBJ2-7; 9 bases fit TRBD1. Germline CDR1 SGHNT, CDR2 YYREEE (reference sequence). There are 15 residues in the CDR3. Trimming at V came to 4 bases and at J to 6 bases, leaving 11 bases not matched to a gene. CDR3 sequence reads: CASSHQNRGRSEQYF. The CDR3 DNA sequence: TGTGCCAGCAGCCACCAAAACAGGGGGCGCAGCGAGCAGTACTTC.

V usage is TRBV6-5 and J usage is TRBJ1-2, with D possibly matching TRBD1 (6 bases). The germline V gene encodes CDR1 MNHEY and CDR2 SVGAGI. This CDR3 region has 16 residues. Trimming removed 2 bases at V and 7 bases at J, with 20 bases between. The CDR3 DNA reads as TGTGCCAGCAGTTACCACCCGAGGGGGTCTCGTGGTGGCTACACCTTC. Residues: CASSYHPRGSRGGYTF.

The rearrangement uses TRBV2 and TRBJ2-2, with 14 bases matching TRBD2. The CDR3 covers 16 residues. CDR1 and CDR2 from the germline V gene are SNHLY and FYNNEI. Germline trimming cut 7 bases from V and 5 bases from J; bases unmatched to any gene: 6. The CDR3 nucleotides are TGTGCCAGCACTAAAGGGACTAGCGGGAGAACCGGGGAGCTGTTTTTT. Translated, it gives CASTKGTSGRTGELFF.

This sequence joins TRBV4-1 and TRBJ1-5, with TRBD1 matching 10 bases. CDR3 length: 17 residues. Trimming took 4 bases from V and 6 from J; bases not matched to a gene: 12. Germline CDR1 reads MGHRA; CDR2 reads YSYEKL. CDR3 coding DNA: TGCGCCAGCAGCCCCGGGACAGGGGATCTTTTAGGTCAGCCCCAGCATTTT. Protein sequence: CASSPGTGDLLGQPQHF.

The chain has TRBV5-1 and TRBJ2-1, with TRBD2 matching over 7 bases. The CDR3 extends over 14 amino acids. V trimming: 4 bases; J trimming: 2 bases; junction bases outside the gene matches: 3. Germline V gene data show CDR1 as SGHRS and CDR2 as YFSETQ. The CDR3 region has the DNA TGCGCCAGCAGCAGCGGGGATACCTACAATGAGCAGTTCTTC. This encodes CASSSGDTYNEQFF.

The chain carries TRBV15 and TRBJ2-3; a weak D match, TRBD2 (5 bases). CDR1 is LNHNV and CDR2 is YYDKDF in the germline V gene (reference sequence). The CDR3 runs to 13 residues. V was shortened by 0 bases and J by 7 bases, with 8 bases between the two germline ends. The CDR3 DNA reads TGTGCCACCAGCAGAGACCGGGGTTATACGCAGTATTTT. Its protein is CATSRDRGYTQYF.

V and J are TRBV6-4 and TRBJ1-2, with D perhaps matching TRBD1 (5 bases). The CDR3 runs 14 residues. The germline gives CDR1 MRHNA, CDR2 SNTAGT. Trimming pared 2 bases from V and 3 bases from J, leaving 10 bases between. The CDR3 DNA sequence: TGTGCCAGCAGTGACGCCCCGGGGGACTATGGCTACACCTTC. It encodes CASSDAPGDYGYTF.

The chain links TRBV19 to TRBJ2-4; the match to TRBD2 covers 8 bases. With V trimmed by 4 bases and J by 9 bases, 11 bases remained unmatched. Per germline, CDR1 LNHDA and CDR2 SQIVND (reference sequence). CDR3 length equals 15 residues. CDR3 nucleotides: TGTGCCAGTAGTACAAGCTTTAGCGGGACTGGCATTCAGTACTTC. It yields the protein CASSTSFSGTGIQYF.

This clone has a handful of counts. This chain uses TRBV4-1 with TRBJ2-7; maybe TRBD1 (7 bases). V lost 1 base and J 3 bases, leaving 13 bases between the germline ends. Germline values: CDR1 MGHRA, CDR2 YSYEKL. The CDR3 has 15 residues. The CDR3 coding sequence is TGCGCCAGCAGCCAAGTCAGGGGGGCAAGCTACGAGCAGTACTTC. Translation: CASSQVRGASYEQYF.

The chain links TRBV14 to TRBJ2-1; no reliable D call. The CDR3 has 13 residues. Looked up from germline, CDR1 is SGHDN and CDR2 is FVKESK. V gave up 1 base and J gave up 9 bases, with 10 bases separating them. The CDR3 is CASSQVRSAEQFF. Written as DNA, the CDR3 is TGTGCCAGCAGCCAAGTAAGGAGCGCTGAGCAGTTCTTC. Supplemented by reference TRBV14 and TRBJ2-1, the full variable domain reads EAGVTQFPSHSVIEKGQTVTLRCDPISGHDNLYWYRRVMGKEIKFLLHFVKESKQDESGMPNNRFLAERTGGTYSTLKVQPAELEDSGVYFCASSQVRSAEQFFGPGTRLTVL.

This clone occurred once. Other DNA sequences in this specimen translate into the identical CDR3. The V call is TRBV29-1, the J call TRBJ1-1; weak D call: TRBD1 (5 bases). V lost 4 bases and J lost 3, with 9 bases in between. CDR1 and CDR2 (germline): SQVTM, ANQGSEA. CDR3 size: 12 residues. The CDR3 sequence is CSVAGGDTEAFF. Written as DNA, the CDR3 is TGCAGCGTTGCCGGGGGGGACACTGAAGCTTTCTTT.

V is TRBV5-4 and J is TRBJ1-2, with 8 bases that match TRBD1. The CDR3 is 14 residues long. The junction had 8 bases not matched to a gene; V was cut back by 4 bases and J by 6 bases. The germline V gene encodes CDR1 SGHNT and CDR2 YYREEE (reference sequence). DNA of the CDR3: TGTGCCAGCAGCCCCACCCGGACAGGGAATGGCTACACCTTC. It encodes CASSPTRTGNGYTF.

This clone was detected only a few times. The gene calls are TRBV2 and TRBJ2-2; 7 bases line up with TRBD2. J gave up 6 bases and V 7 bases, and 5 bases lay outside the gene matches. Germline V gives CDR1 SNHLY, CDR2 FYNNEI. This CDR3 has 13 residues. CDR3 nucleotides: TGTGCCAGCATCCGGGAGGTTGCCGGGGAGCTGTTTTTT. As protein: CASIREVAGELFF. The variable domain in full, completed from reference TRBV2 and TRBJ2-2, reads EPEVTQTPSHQVTQMGQEVILRCVPISNHLYFYWYRQILGQKVEFLVSFYNNEISEKSEIFDDQFSVERPDGSNFTLKIRSTKLEDSAMYFCASIREVAGELFFGEGSRLTVL.

The chain uses TRBV20-1 and TRBJ1-2; 7 positions match TRBD1. Germline V lookup: CDR1 DFQATT, CDR2 SNEGSKA (reference sequence). There are 10 residues in the CDR3. DNA for the CDR3: TGCAGCTTGCAGGGGGGCGGCTACACCTTC. As protein: CSLQGGGYTF.

The chain is built from TRBV7-3 and TRBJ2-3, with 10 positions matching TRBD2. There are 16 residues in the CDR3. CDR1 and CDR2 from the germline V gene are SGHTA and FQGTGA. Trimming took 3 bases from V and 1 from J; bases not matched to a gene: 4. CDR3 protein: CASSFGTSGGTDTQYF. CDR3 bases: TGTGCCAGCAGCTTTGGAACTAGCGGGGGCACAGATACGCAGTATTTT.

The chain combines TRBV7-3 with TRBJ2-7, with D possibly being TRBD2 (5 bases). The germline V gene has CDR1 SGHTA and CDR2 FQGTGA. The ends were cut back, 8 bases at V and 4 bases at J, with 12 bases in the middle. This CDR3 contains 12 residues. DNA of the CDR3: TGTGCCAGCGGGAAACCGGGGTACGAGCAGTACTTC. Amino acid sequence: CASGKPGYEQYF.

The CDR3 DNA sequence: TGTGCCAGCAGTGCAGGGTGCAGCTACACCTTC. This encodes CASSAGCSYTF. The V call is TRBV25-1, the J call TRBJ1-2; TRBD1 is a possible D gene (5 bases). The V gene lost 4 bases and the J gene lost 9 bases, with 9 bases spanning the gap. Germline V gene data show CDR1 as MGHDK and CDR2 as SYGVNS. The CDR3 runs to 11 residues.

The chain uses TRBV15 and TRBJ1-2, with D tentatively TRBD1 (6 bases). Trimming left V 3 bases short and J 4 bases short, with 15 bases between. CDR3 length: 15 residues. Per germline, CDR1 LNHNV and CDR2 YYDKDF (reference sequence). The CDR3: CATSSRGAGSYGYTF. DNA of the CDR3: TGTGCCACCAGCAGCCGGGGGGCCGGGAGCTATGGCTACACCTTC.

The chain has TRBV4-1 and TRBJ1-2; D is possibly TRBD1 (5 bases). V lost 0 bases to trimming and J lost 5 bases, with 13 bases between them. This CDR3 comprises 15 residues. Germline V gives CDR1 MGHRA, CDR2 YSYEKL. The CDR3, as DNA: TGCGCCAGCAGCCAAGATCTTGACAGAGTATATGGCTACACCTTC. Protein: CASSQDLDRVYGYTF.

In this sample, this clone turned up a few times. This rearrangement joins TRBV5-1 to TRBJ2-6, with 7 bases lining up with TRBD1. V lost 7 bases and J lost 1; bases outside the gene matches: 2. CDR3 length equals 14 residues. Germline CDR1 reads SGHRS; CDR2 reads YFSETQ. CDR3 sequence reads: CASETGSGANVLTF. As DNA, the CDR3 is TGCGCCAGCGAGACAGGGTCTGGGGCCAACGTCCTGACTTTC. The full variable domain, rest sourced from reference TRBV5-1 and TRBJ2-6, is KAGVTQTPRYLIKTRGQQVTLSCSPISGHRSVSWYQQTPGQGLQFLFEYFSETQRNKGNFPGRFSGRQFSNSRSEMNVSTLELGDSALYLCASETGSGANVLTFGAGSRLTVL.

This clone was seen a handful of times. The V call is TRBV4-1, the J call TRBJ1-1; no clear D gene. V was clipped by 4 bases and J by 3 bases, with 12 bases between them. This CDR3 is built from 14 residues. Germline assignment: CDR1 MGHRA and CDR2 YSYEKL. CDR3 sequence (DNA): TGCGCCAGCAGCCCCCCGGGGTCGGACACTGAAGCTTTCTTT. Its translation: CASSPPGSDTEAFF.

The V call is TRBV7-9, the J call TRBJ1-1, with no clear D. Germline V CDR1 and CDR2: SEHNR, FQNEAQ (reference sequence). The V end lost 5 bases, the J end lost 11 bases, and 18 bases lay between the germline ends. The CDR3 totals 13 residues. The CDR3 here is CASSPRRATKAFF. CDR3 DNA sequence: TGTGCCAGCAGCCCAAGGAGGGCCACTAAGGCTTTCTTT. Variable domain in full (rest from reference TRBV7-9 and TRBJ1-1): DTGVSQNPRHKITKRGQNVTFRCDPISEHNRLYWYRQTLGQGPEFLTYFQNEAQLEKSRLLSDRFSAERPKGSFSTLEIQRTEQGDSAMYLCASSPRRATKAFFGQGTRLTVV.

The chain is built from TRBV27 and TRBJ2-3; D is unclear. Germline CDR1 reads MNHEY; CDR2 reads SMNVEV (reference sequence). The V end was cut by 6 bases, the J end by 0 bases, with 4 bases between. This CDR3 contains 12 residues. As DNA, the CDR3 is TGTGCCAGCAGCCGGAGCACAGATACGCAGTATTTT. Translation: CASSRSTDTQYF.

The chain carries TRBV29-1 and TRBJ2-3, with 12 bases fitting TRBD2. The V and J ends lost 3 bases and 4 bases, in that order; junction bases with no gene match: 8. CDR1 and CDR2 from the germline V gene are SQVTM and ANQGSEA. This CDR3 has 16 residues. This CDR3 is CSVDRLAGGPADTQYF. CDR3 DNA: TGCAGCGTTGACCGGCTAGCGGGGGGGCCGGCAGATACGCAGTATTTT.